Listed here are 27 T cell receptor beta chains from one sample, sequenced in a study of shared clonotypes between healthy human individuals. Measured with immunoSEQ multiplex PCR; TCRdb has only the in-frame clones, and not every one. The sample shows about 2 million clones, about 95% of them seen only once. Naive CD8 isolation took CD45RO-negative cells positively selected for CCR7 and excluded terminally differentiated effector memory CD45RA+ cells. Sequencing was done on a sample of naive CD8+ T cells sorted from blood. The receptor set was obtained from a man younger than 30 in good health.

This clone came up a few times. This chain connects TRBV30 to TRBJ1-5; maybe TRBD1 (5 bases). Germline assignment: CDR1 GTSNPN and CDR2 SVGIG (reference sequence). The CDR3 has 15 amino acids. Between the trimmed V and J ends, which lost 0 bases and 1 base, there was a span of 10 bases. The CDR3 region has the DNA TGTGCCTGGAGTGTTCAGGGATCCAGCAATCAGCCCCAGCATTTT. This sequence encodes CAWSVQGSSNQPQHF.

The genes are TRBV7-9 and TRBJ1-4; D might be TRBD1 (5 bases). The germline gives CDR1 SEHNR, CDR2 FQNEAQ (reference sequence). The CDR3 loop spans 16 amino acids. Trimming pared 5 bases from V and 3 bases from J, leaving 16 bases between. This chain's CDR3 is CASSPFRGAPNEKLFF. The CDR3 DNA is TGTGCCAGCAGCCCTTTTCGTGGGGCCCCTAATGAAAAACTGTTTTTT.

This sequence joins TRBV27 and TRBJ1-2; TRBD1 matches at 7 bases. Germline assignment: CDR1 MNHEY and CDR2 SMNVEV (reference sequence). The CDR3 runs to 13 residues. Trimming at V came to 6 bases and at J to 2 bases, leaving 3 bases not matched to a gene. This CDR3 is CASRPTGNYGYTF. As DNA, the CDR3 is TGTGCCAGCAGACCGACAGGGAACTATGGCTACACCTTC.

The chain is built from TRBV27 and TRBJ2-7, with D possibly being TRBD1 or TRBD2 (5 bases each). The length of the CDR3 is 13 residues. The germline V gene encodes CDR1 MNHEY and CDR2 SMNVEV (reference sequence). Trimming removed 9 bases from V and 1 base from J, with 13 bases in between. CDR3 nucleotide sequence: TGTGCCAGTTGGGAGTGGGGGTCCTACGAGCAGTACTTC. It codes for CASWEWGSYEQYF.

This chain uses TRBV4-1 with TRBJ2-7, with 8 bases aligning to TRBD1. This CDR3 comprises 18 residues. The V segment lost 0 bases and the J segment 4 bases; nucleotides outside the gene matches: 14. Germline values: CDR1 MGHRA, CDR2 YSYEKL. CDR3 in amino acids: CASSQDFGAGGFEYEQYF. The CDR3 bases are TGCGCCAGCAGCCAAGATTTTGGGGCAGGGGGCTTCGAGTACGAGCAGTACTTC.

This clone was seen a single time. The CDR3 sequence is CNGNTIYF. CDR3 DNA: TGCAATGGAAACACCATATATTTT. The gene calls are TRBV20-1 and TRBJ1-3; D ambiguous. This CDR3 has 8 residues. CDR1 is DFQATT, CDR2 SNEGSKA, per germline (reference sequence).

The V gene is TRBV7-8, the J gene TRBJ2-7; D ambiguous. Germline V lookup: CDR1 SGHVS, CDR2 FQNEAQ. With 4 bases removed from V and 0 bases from J, the gap between germline ends came to 4 bases. The CDR3 is made up of 12 amino acids. The CDR3 coding sequence is TGTGCCAGCAGCTGGAGCTCCTACGAGCAGTACTTC. Its protein product is CASSWSSYEQYF.

The chain recombines TRBV6-5 with TRBJ2-5; tentative D call: TRBD1 (5 bases). The CDR3 has 15 residues. V was cut by 0 bases and J by 3 bases, with 11 bases left in between. The germline V gene has CDR1 MNHEY and CDR2 SVGAGI. The CDR3 here is CASSYSKGRKETQYF. CDR3 nucleotide sequence: TGTGCCAGCAGTTACTCGAAGGGGCGCAAAGAGACCCAGTACTTC.

This clone is a singleton in its sample. The chain links TRBV4-1 to TRBJ2-1; no definite D call. Deletions cut 3 bases from V and 5 bases from J, with 5 bases between. Germline CDR1 MGHRA, CDR2 YSYEKL. The CDR3 length is 12 residues. The CDR3 nucleotides read TGCGCCAGCAGCCATACACACAATGAGCAGTTCTTC. Translation: CASSHTHNEQFF.

The J gene is TRBJ2-4, the V gene TRBV29-1; D not certain. The germline gives CDR1 SQVTM, CDR2 ANQGSEA. The CDR3 is 13 amino acids. The germline V and J ends were trimmed by 0 bases and 4 bases, with 7 bases remaining between them. The CDR3 sequence is CSVEEGVKNIQYF. The CDR3 nucleotides read TGCAGCGTTGAAGAGGGCGTGAAAAACATTCAGTACTTC.

The V call is TRBV6-4, the J call TRBJ1-1, with D maybe TRBD1 (6 bases). The germline CDR1 and CDR2 sequences are MRHNA and SNTAGT. Trimming shortened V by 4 bases and J by 0 bases, and 27 bases separated the two germline ends. The CDR3 is 20 residues long. The CDR3, as DNA: TGTGCCAGCAGTGTTCCGCCCTCCGGGACACGTTTAGCCATGAACACTGAAGCTTTCTTT. This translates into CASSVPPSGTRLAMNTEAFF.

This chain links TRBV4-3 with TRBJ1-3; 10 bases align to TRBD1. Germline CDR1 is LGHNA and CDR2 is YSLEER. V shed 0 bases, J shed 4 bases, and the junction held 15 bases outside the gene matches. The CDR3 totals 20 residues. The CDR3 DNA reads as TGCGCCAGCAGCCAAGAAAGTCCTGACCGGGACAGGGGCTCCGGAAACACCATATATTTT. Residues: CASSQESPDRDRGSGNTIYF.

The J gene is TRBJ2-1, the V gene TRBV25-1; D is unresolved. V lost 7 bases and J lost 6, with 13 bases in between. CDR1 and CDR2 from the germline V gene are MGHDK and SYGVNS. This CDR3 is built from 13 residues. Written as DNA, the CDR3 is TGTGCCAGCAACCCCCTTGTAGGCAATGAGCAGTTCTTC. This gives the protein CASNPLVGNEQFF.

This clone was observed once. CDR3 sequence (DNA): TGTGCCAGCAGTTGGACAGGGTACAATCAGCCCCAGCATTTT. Protein sequence: CASSWTGYNQPQHF. V usage is TRBV28 and J usage is TRBJ1-5, with 8 bases matching TRBD1. The CDR3 loop spans 14 amino acids. V trimming: 4 bases; J trimming: 3 bases; junction bases outside the gene matches: 2. The germline CDR1 and CDR2 sequences are MDHEN and SYDVKM.

This chain connects TRBV5-1 to TRBJ2-1; 14 bases are shared with TRBD2. This CDR3 contains 17 residues. The germline V gene has CDR1 SGHRS and CDR2 YFSETQ. With V trimmed by 4 bases and J by 7 bases, 10 bases remained unmatched. Here the CDR3 reads CASSLRLAGGPINEQFF. DNA for the CDR3: TGCGCCAGCAGCCTCCGACTAGCGGGAGGGCCAATAAATGAGCAGTTCTTC.

The chain has TRBV4-2 and TRBJ2-1; perhaps TRBD1 as D (6 bases). Per the germline V gene, CDR1 is LGHNA and CDR2 is YNFKEQ. Trimming took 7 bases from V and 7 from J, leaving 14 bases between them. CDR3 size: 13 residues. In nucleotides, the CDR3 is TGTGCCAGCACCACTTACCAGGGGAATGAGCAGTTCTTC. This encodes CASTTYQGNEQFF.

In the case of this clone: Other DNA sequences in the sample encode the same CDR3. The CDR3 loop is CASSIDGTYEQYF. The CDR3 DNA sequence: TGTGCCAGTAGTATAGACGGGACCTACGAGCAGTACTTC. The V gene is TRBV19, the J gene TRBJ2-7; a possible D gene is TRBD2 (5 bases). V lost 0 bases and J 2 bases, leaving 5 bases between the germline ends. Germline V gives CDR1 LNHDA, CDR2 SQIVND (reference sequence). This CDR3 has 13 amino acids. Variable domain in full (rest from reference TRBV19 and TRBJ2-7): DGGITQSPKYLFRKEGQNVTLSCEQNLNHDAMYWYRQDPGQGLRLIYYSQIVNDFQKGDIAEGYSVSREKKESFPLTVTSAQKNPTAFYLCASSIDGTYEQYFGPGTRLTVT.

The rearrangement joins TRBV5-1 to TRBJ2-2; D gene uncertain. Trimming removed 4 bases at V and 0 bases at J, with 19 bases between. Germline-derived CDR1 and CDR2 are SGHRS and YFSETQ. The CDR3 is made up of 18 amino acids. This CDR3 is CASSSLAVQYANTGELFF. For the CDR3, the DNA is TGCGCCAGCAGCAGCTTGGCGGTTCAGTACGCGAACACCGGGGAGCTGTTTTTT.

This clone was picked up one time. The chain has TRBV30 and TRBJ1-4; D remains ambiguous. Germline lookup yields CDR1 GTSNPN and CDR2 SVGIG (reference sequence). The CDR3 length is 14 residues. The V and J ends lost 1 base and 5 bases respectively, with 11 bases between them. The CDR3: CAWSGGQINEKLFF. Written as DNA, the CDR3 is TGTGCCTGGAGTGGCGGTCAAATCAATGAAAAACTGTTTTTT.

The J gene is TRBJ1-1, the V gene TRBV9, with 10 bases fitting TRBD1. The CDR3 runs 14 residues. V lost 4 bases, J lost 5 bases, and 5 bases stayed unmatched. The germline V gene encodes CDR1 SGDLS and CDR2 YYNGEE. The CDR3 here is CASSLGTGETEAFF. CDR3 bases: TGTGCCAGCAGCCTGGGGACAGGGGAAACTGAAGCTTTCTTT. Full variable domain (rest looked up from reference TRBV9 and TRBJ1-1): DSGVTQTPKHLITATGQRVTLRCSPRSGDLSVYWYQQSLDQGLQFLIQYYNGEERAKGNILERFSAQQFPDLHSELNLSSLELGDSALYFCASSLGTGETEAFFGQGTRLTVV.

The V and J genes are TRBV25-1 and TRBJ1-4; unclear D gene. V was cut by 4 bases and J by 8 bases, with 11 bases left in between. The CDR3 runs 13 residues. The germline gives CDR1 MGHDK, CDR2 SYGVNS. CDR3 sequence reads: CASSAGWEEKLFF. CDR3 coding DNA: TGTGCCAGCAGTGCCGGGTGGGAGGAAAAACTGTTTTTT.

The chain employs TRBV2 and TRBJ2-2; D call uncertain. The V gene's germline CDR1 is SNHLY and CDR2 FYNNEI. The V end lost 3 bases, the J end lost 3 bases, and 14 bases lay between the germline ends. The CDR3 covers 16 residues. CDR3 nucleotide sequence: TGTGCCAGCAGTGAGCCAGCCAACAGAGACACCGGGGAGCTGTTTTTT. It encodes CASSEPANRDTGELFF.

This chain uses TRBV4-2 with TRBJ1-1, with D possibly matching TRBD1 (6 bases). V lost 5 bases and J 7 bases, leaving 17 bases between the germline ends. Germline V gene sequence: CDR1 LGHNA, CDR2 YNFKEQ. The CDR3 has 14 amino acids. CDR3 in DNA: TGTGCCAGCAGCTTAGATTCTGGACAGAGTGAAGCTTTCTTT. Its translation is CASSLDSGQSEAFF.

A note on this clone: The junction shows a germline mismatch at one end, possibly a read error. The chain combines TRBV6-1 with TRBJ1-5; unclear D gene. The CDR3 extends over 15 amino acids. From germline, CDR1 is MNHNS and CDR2 SASEGT. This CDR3 reads CASREDGLWNQPQHF. The DNA for the CDR3 is TGTGCCAGCAGGGAAGACGGGTTGTGGAATCAGCCCCAGCATTTT.

The chain has TRBV30 and TRBJ2-3; D possibly corresponds to TRBD2 (5 bases). The germline V gene has CDR1 GTSNPN and CDR2 SVGIG (reference sequence). The germline V and J ends were trimmed by 2 bases and 0 bases, with 12 bases remaining between them. The CDR3 consists of 15 residues. The CDR3, as DNA: TGTGCCTGGAGTCAGAGGGTCACTAGCACAGATACGCAGTATTTT. Translating it yields CAWSQRVTSTDTQYF.

The chain employs TRBV14 and TRBJ1-1; no clear D gene. Germline loops: CDR1 SGHDN, CDR2 FVKESK. The CDR3 runs to 14 residues. Between the trimmed V and J ends, which lost 0 bases and 1 base, there was a span of 6 bases. The CDR3 loop is CASSQEGRNTEAFF. Written as DNA, the CDR3 is TGTGCCAGCAGCCAAGAAGGCAGGAACACTGAAGCTTTCTTT.

The chain joins TRBV14 to TRBJ2-2; D ambiguous. This CDR3 region has 15 residues. Trimming took 2 bases from V and 3 from J, leaving 10 bases between them. Germline assignment: CDR1 SGHDN and CDR2 FVKESK. CDR3 protein: CASSQTGAHTGELFF. Written as DNA, the CDR3 is TGTGCCAGCAGCCAAACGGGCGCGCACACCGGGGAGCTGTTTTTT.